This T cell receptor (beta chain) is drawn from a study of PD-1 blockade in classical Hodgkin lymphoma. The repertoire was sequenced with immunoSEQ multiplex PCR; TCRdb's copy has only in-frame clones and lacks some. The table lists some 90,000 clones, 83% of them singletons. As for this clone: What it binds is not known.

This CDR3 is 14 amino acids long. Looked up from germline, CDR1 is LNHDA and CDR2 is SQIVND (reference sequence). V was cut by 4 bases and J by 6 bases, with 15 bases left in between. Findings and caveats of the study: Exclusion removed patients who began nivolumab under 1 year after ASCT.

Time point indicated: cycle 4 day 1 (C4D1), after less than 7 weeks of nivolumab. Autologous stem cell transplantation was followed by relapse in every patient, and brentuximab vedotin exposure varied. The input for sequencing was peripheral blood mononuclear cells (PBMCs), taken before the fourth cycle of nivolumab. The genes are TRBV19 and TRBJ1-2, with D hard to call. This TCR was recovered from a human donor with classical Hodgkin lymphoma. The CDR3 spells CASSTIQASNGYTF. CDR3 bases: TGTGCCAGTAGTACAATTCAGGCGTCGAATGGCTACACCTTC.